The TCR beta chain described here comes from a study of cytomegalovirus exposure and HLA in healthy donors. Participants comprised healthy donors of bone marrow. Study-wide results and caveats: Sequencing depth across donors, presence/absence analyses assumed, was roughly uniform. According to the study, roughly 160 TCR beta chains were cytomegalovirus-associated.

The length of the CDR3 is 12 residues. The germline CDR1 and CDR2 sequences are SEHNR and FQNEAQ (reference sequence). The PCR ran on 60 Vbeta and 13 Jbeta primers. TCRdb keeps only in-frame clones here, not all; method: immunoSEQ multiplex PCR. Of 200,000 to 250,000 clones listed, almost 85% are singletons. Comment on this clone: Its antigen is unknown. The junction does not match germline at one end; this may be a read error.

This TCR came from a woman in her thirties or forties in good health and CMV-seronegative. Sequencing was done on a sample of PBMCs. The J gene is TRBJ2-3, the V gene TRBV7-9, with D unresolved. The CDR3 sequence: CSSSLHLDTQYF. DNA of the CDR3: TGTTCCAGCAGCTTACATTTGGATACGCAGTATTTT.